Reported below is one T cell receptor (beta chain). This sample was included in a study of control samples from healthy donors and cancer patients. Profiled with immunoSEQ multiplex PCR; TCRdb holds only in-frame clones, not every one. The table includes 75,000 to 95,000 clones, about nine tenths detected once. The CDR3 consists of 14 residues. Trimming cost V 4 bases and J 5 bases, with 12 bases left between them. Germline V gene sequence: CDR1 WNHNN, CDR2 SYGVQD (reference sequence). The source material was blood. The chain has TRBV10-1 and TRBJ1-5; D is unresolved. The TCR sequence derives from a young woman in good health. CDR3: CASSATRYHQPQHF. Here the CDR3 DNA reads TGCGCCAGCAGTGCAACCAGATACCATCAGCCCCAGCATTTT.